This T cell receptor beta chain was captured by sequencing in a study of blood T cell repertoires in COVID-19. Study information: COVID-19 samples from acute and convalescent phases originated in the United States, Italy and Spain.

This clone was observed once. From germline, CDR1 is SGHRS and CDR2 YFSETQ. J was trimmed by 8 bases and V by 2 bases; bases with no gene match: 11. This CDR3 contains 15 residues. Method: immunoSEQ multiplex PCR; TCRdb's copy keeps in-frame clones and lacks some. The sample carries some 350,000 clones, roughly 87% recorded once. The chain recombines TRBV5-1 with TRBJ1-2; 8 bases match TRBD1. The sequencing input was PBMCs or T cells enriched from blood (not recorded which). This clonotype was obtained from a woman aged 25-40 years who had recovered from COVID-19. The CDR3 DNA follows: TGCGCCAGCAGCTTTGGAGGCCAGGGGGCGGTCGGCTACACCTTC. It yields the protein CASSFGGQGAVGYTF.